Following are 8 T cell receptor beta chains from one sample sequenced in a study of shared clonotypes between healthy human individuals. The protocol was immunoSEQ multiplex PCR, while the TCRdb copy is restricted to in-frame clones and leaves out a portion. The repertoire has under 2.5 million clones, about 90% of them found once; the top ten carry approximately 0.41%. The material sequenced was naive CD4+ T cells from PBMCs. Subset in this sample: CD45RA+ positively selected. All receptors come from a young man in good health. Some clones in this sample may be carry-over from other donors' samples.

The chain links TRBV27 to TRBJ2-6, with TRBD2 identical over 8 bases. The J segment lost 1 base and the V segment lost 5 bases, leaving 13 bases of the junction unmatched. In germline, CDR1 is MNHEY, CDR2 SMNVEV (reference sequence). The CDR3 loop spans 19 amino acids. As DNA, the CDR3 is TGTGCCAGCAGTCCAATCCCGGGACTAGAGGGGTCTGGGGCCAACGTCCTGACTTTC. This encodes CASSPIPGLEGSGANVLTF. Full variable domain (remainder filled in from reference TRBV27 and TRBJ2-6): EAQVTQNPRYLITVTGKKLTVTCSQNMNHEYMSWYRQDPGLGLRQIYYSMNVEVTDKGDVPEGYKVSRKEKRNFPLILESPSPNQTSLYFCASSPIPGLEGSGANVLTFGAGSRLTVL.

V usage is TRBV28 and J usage is TRBJ2-5; D call uncertain. V lost 8 bases to trimming and J lost 4 bases, with 20 bases between them. The CDR3 spans 15 residues. Germline assignment: CDR1 MDHEN and CDR2 SYDVKM. The CDR3 DNA sequence: TGTGCCAGCGCCACTGGACCCTGGGCTGCAGAGACCCAGTACTTC. The encoded protein is CASATGPWAAETQYF. The full variable domain, rest sourced from reference TRBV28 and TRBJ2-5, is DVKVTQSSRYLVKRTGEKVFLECVQDMDHENMFWYRQDPGLGLRLIYFSYDVKMKEKGDIPEGYSVSREKKERFSLILESASTNQTSMYLCASATGPWAAETQYFGPGTRLLVL.

As to this clone: The same CDR3 is also encoded by other DNA sequences in this sample. The chain couples TRBV5-1 to TRBJ1-4; D is unclear. The germline V gene encodes CDR1 SGHRS and CDR2 YFSETQ. The V and J ends lost 5 bases and 2 bases respectively, with 10 bases between them. The CDR3 has 14 amino acids. The CDR3 nucleotides read TGCGCCAGCAGTCCCCGGGCCACTAATGAAAAACTGTTTTTT. Its protein is CASSPRATNEKLFF.

The chain recombines TRBV9 with TRBJ2-2; TRBD2 matches at 8 bases. This CDR3 contains 18 residues. The V gene end was trimmed by 4 bases and the J gene end by 2 bases; junction bases not matched to a gene: 13. CDR1 is SGDLS and CDR2 is YYNGEE in the germline V gene. The DNA of the CDR3 is TGTGCCAGCAGCCACTTAGCGGGGAGGGCCACAAACACCGGGGAGCTGTTTTTT. The encoded protein is CASSHLAGRATNTGELFF.

This sequence joins TRBV9 and TRBJ2-2, with 10 bases lining up with TRBD1. Germline V gives CDR1 SGDLS, CDR2 YYNGEE. This CDR3 spans 16 amino acids. Trimming took 4 bases from V and 6 from J; bases not matched to a gene: 9. The CDR3 DNA follows: TGTGCCAGCAGCTCTCGTCCCGGGACAGGGGCCGGGGAGCTGTTTTTT. This codes for CASSSRPGTGAGELFF.

The chain is built from TRBV7-9 and TRBJ1-2; TRBD1 matches 7 bases. The CDR3 loop spans 15 amino acids. Germline V gene lookup returns CDR1 SEHNR and CDR2 FQNEAQ (reference sequence). Trimming cost V 5 bases and J 7 bases; bases outside gene matches: 13. CDR3 DNA: TGTGCCAGCAGCCCCGACCCCGACAGGGTGAGTGGCTACACCTTC. It yields the protein CASSPDPDRVSGYTF.

This clone was seen a single time. The V and J genes are TRBV11-2 and TRBJ1-6; the match to TRBD1 covers 7 bases. The CDR3 is 17 residues long. V trimming: 8 bases; J trimming: 2 bases; junction bases outside the gene matches: 12. The germline V gene encodes CDR1 SGHAT and CDR2 FQNNGV. This CDR3 is CASSHPGRGTYNSPLHF. CDR3 sequence (DNA): TGTGCCAGCTCTCACCCGGGCAGGGGGACCTATAATTCACCCCTCCACTTT.

In nucleotides, the CDR3 is TGTGCCAGCAACCTGGACAGGGGAATACACGAGCAGTACTTC. Residues: CASNLDRGIHEQYF. The rearrangement joins TRBV5-4 to TRBJ2-7, with 9 nucleotides matching TRBD1. With 6 bases clipped from V and 5 bases from J, the junction kept 9 bases outside the gene matches. In germline, CDR1 is SGHNT, CDR2 YYREEE (reference sequence). CDR3 length: 14 residues. Using reference TRBV5-4 and TRBJ2-7 for the parts outside the CDR3, the full variable domain is ETGVTQSPTHLIKTRGQQVTLRCSSQSGHNTVSWYQQALGQGPQFIFQYYREEENGRGNFPPRFSGLQFPNYSSELNVNALELDDSALYLCASNLDRGIHEQYFGPGTRLTVT.